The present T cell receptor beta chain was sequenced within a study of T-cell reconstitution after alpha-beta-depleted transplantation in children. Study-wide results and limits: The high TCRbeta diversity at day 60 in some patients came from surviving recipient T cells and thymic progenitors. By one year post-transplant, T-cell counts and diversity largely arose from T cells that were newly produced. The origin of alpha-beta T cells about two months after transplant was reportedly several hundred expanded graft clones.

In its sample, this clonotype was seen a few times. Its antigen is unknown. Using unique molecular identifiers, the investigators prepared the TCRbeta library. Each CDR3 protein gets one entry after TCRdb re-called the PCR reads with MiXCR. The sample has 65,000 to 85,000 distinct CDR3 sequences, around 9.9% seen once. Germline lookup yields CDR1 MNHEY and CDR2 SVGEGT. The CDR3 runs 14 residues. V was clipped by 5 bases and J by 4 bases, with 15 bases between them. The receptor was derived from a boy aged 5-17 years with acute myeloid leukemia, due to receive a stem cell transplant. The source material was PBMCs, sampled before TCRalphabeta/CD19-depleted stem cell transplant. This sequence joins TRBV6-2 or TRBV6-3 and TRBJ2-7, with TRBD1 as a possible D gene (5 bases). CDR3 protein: CASSRDSKMYEQYF. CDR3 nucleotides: TGTGCCAGCAGTCGAGACAGCAAGATGTACGAGCAGTACTTC.